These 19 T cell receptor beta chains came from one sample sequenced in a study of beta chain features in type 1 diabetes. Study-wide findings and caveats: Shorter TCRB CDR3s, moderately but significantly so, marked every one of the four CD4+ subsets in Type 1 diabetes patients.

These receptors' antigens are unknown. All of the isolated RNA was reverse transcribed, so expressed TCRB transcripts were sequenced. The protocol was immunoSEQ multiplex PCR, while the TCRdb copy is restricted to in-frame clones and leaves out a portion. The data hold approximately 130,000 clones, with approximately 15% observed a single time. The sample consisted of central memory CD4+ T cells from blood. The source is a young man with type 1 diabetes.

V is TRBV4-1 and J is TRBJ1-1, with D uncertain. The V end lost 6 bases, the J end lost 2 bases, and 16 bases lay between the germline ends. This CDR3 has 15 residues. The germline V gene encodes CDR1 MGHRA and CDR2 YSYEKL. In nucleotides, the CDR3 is TGCGCCAGCAGACCCCAACCGGGTGCCAACACTGAAGCTTTCTTT. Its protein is CASRPQPGANTEAFF.

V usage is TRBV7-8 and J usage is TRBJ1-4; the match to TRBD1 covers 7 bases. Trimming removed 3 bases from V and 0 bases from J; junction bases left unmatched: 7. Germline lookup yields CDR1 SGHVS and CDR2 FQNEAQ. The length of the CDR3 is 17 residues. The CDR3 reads CASSFNGQAATNEKLFF. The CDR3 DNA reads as TGTGCCAGCAGCTTCAACGGACAGGCTGCAACTAATGAAAAACTGTTTTTT. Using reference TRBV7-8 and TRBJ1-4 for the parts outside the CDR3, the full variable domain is GAGVSQSPRYKVAKRGQDVALRCDPISGHVSLFWYQQALGQGPEFLTYFQNEAQLDKSGLPSDRFFAERPEGSVSTLKIQRTQQEDSAVYLCASSFNGQAATNEKLFFGSGTQLSVL.

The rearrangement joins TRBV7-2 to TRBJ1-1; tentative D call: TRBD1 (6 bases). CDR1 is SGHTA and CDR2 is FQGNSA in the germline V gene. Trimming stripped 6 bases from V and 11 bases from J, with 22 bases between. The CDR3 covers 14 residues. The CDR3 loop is CASSLDDRKKGAFF. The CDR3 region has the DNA TGTGCCAGCAGTCTTGACGACAGGAAAAAGGGTGCTTTCTTT. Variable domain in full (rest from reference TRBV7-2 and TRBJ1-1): GAGVSQSPSNKVTEKGKDVELRCDPISGHTALYWYRQSLGQGLEFLIYFQGNSAPDKSGLPSDRFSAERTGGSVSTLTIQRTQQEDSAVYLCASSLDDRKKGAFFGQGTRLTVV.

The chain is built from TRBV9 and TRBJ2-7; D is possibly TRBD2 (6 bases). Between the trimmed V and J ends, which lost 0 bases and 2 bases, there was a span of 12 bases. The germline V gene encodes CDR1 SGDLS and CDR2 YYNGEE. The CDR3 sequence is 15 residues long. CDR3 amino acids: CASSVGPGEAYEQYF. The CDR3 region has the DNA TGTGCCAGCAGCGTAGGTCCGGGAGAGGCCTACGAGCAGTACTTC.

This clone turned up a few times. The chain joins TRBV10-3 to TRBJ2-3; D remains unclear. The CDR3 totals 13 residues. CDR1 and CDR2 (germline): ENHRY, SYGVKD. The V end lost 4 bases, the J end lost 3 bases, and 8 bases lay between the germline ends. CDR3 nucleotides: TGTGCCATCAGTGTTCTAGGGACAGATACGCAGTATTTT. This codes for CAISVLGTDTQYF.

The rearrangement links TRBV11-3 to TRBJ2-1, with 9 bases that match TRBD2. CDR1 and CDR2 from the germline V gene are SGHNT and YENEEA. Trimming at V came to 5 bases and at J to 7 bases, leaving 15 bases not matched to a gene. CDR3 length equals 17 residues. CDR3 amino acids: CASSPRGEAGGTNEQFF. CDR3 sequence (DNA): TGTGCCAGCAGCCCCCGGGGAGAAGCGGGAGGTACAAATGAGCAGTTCTTC. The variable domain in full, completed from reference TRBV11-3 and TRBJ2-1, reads EAGVVQSPRYKIIEKKQPVAFWCNPISGHNTLYWYLQNLGQGPELLIRYENEEAVDDSQLPKDRFSAERLKGVDSTLKIQPAELGDSAVYLCASSPRGEAGGTNEQFFGPGTRLTVL.

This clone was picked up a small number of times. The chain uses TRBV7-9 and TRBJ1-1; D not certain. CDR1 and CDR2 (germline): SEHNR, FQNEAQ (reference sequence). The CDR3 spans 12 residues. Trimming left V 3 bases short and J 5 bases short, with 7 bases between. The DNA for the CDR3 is TGTGCCAGCAGCTTTAGCGAAACTGAAGCTTTCTTT. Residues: CASSFSETEAFF.

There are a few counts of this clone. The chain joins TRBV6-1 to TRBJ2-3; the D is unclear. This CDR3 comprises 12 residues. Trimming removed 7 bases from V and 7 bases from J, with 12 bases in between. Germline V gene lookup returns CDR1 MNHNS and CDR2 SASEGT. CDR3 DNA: TGTGCCAGCAATTGGCTGTGGAATACGCAGTATTTT. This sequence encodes CASNWLWNTQYF.

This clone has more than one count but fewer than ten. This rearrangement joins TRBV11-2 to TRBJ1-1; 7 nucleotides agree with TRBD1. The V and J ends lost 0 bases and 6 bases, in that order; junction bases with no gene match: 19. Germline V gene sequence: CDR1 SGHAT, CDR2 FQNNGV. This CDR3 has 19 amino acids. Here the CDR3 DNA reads TGTGCCAGCAGCTTAGATAGCCATGGCCCCGGGACAGTAGGGTCTGAAGCTTTCTTT. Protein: CASSLDSHGPGTVGSEAFF.

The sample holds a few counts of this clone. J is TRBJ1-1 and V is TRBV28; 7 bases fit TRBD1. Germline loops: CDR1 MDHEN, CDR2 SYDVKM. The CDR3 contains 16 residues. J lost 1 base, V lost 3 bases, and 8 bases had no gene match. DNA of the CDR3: TGTGCCAGCAGTTTTGTATGGACAGGCGGGAACACTGAAGCTTTCTTT. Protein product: CASSFVWTGGNTEAFF.

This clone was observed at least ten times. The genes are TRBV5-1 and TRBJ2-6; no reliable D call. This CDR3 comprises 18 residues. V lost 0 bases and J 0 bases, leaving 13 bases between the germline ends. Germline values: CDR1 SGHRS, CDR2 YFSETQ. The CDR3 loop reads CASSLVPFPTSGANVLTF. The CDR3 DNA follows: TGCGCCAGCAGCTTGGTTCCATTCCCGACCTCTGGGGCCAACGTCCTGACTTTC.

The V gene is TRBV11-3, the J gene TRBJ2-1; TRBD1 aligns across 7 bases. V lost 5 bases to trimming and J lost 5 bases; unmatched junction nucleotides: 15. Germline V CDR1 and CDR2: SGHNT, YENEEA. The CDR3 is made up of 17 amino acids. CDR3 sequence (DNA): TGTGCCAGCAGCAACAACCCCGGGACAGCCCTCGACAATGAGCAGTTCTTC. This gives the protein CASSNNPGTALDNEQFF.

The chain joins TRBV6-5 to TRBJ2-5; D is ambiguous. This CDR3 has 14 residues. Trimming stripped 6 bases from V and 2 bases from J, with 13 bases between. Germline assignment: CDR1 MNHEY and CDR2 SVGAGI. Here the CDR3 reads CASSLSGLQETQYF. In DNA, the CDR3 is TGTGCCAGCAGCTTATCGGGCCTTCAAGAGACCCAGTACTTC.

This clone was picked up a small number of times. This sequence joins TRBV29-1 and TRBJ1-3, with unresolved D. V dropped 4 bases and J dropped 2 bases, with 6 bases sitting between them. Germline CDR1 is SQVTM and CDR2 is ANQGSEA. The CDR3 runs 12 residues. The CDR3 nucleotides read TGCAGCGTTGGGGATACTGGAAACACCATATATTTT. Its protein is CSVGDTGNTIYF. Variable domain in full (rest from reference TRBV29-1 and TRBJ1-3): SAVISQKPSRDICQRGTSLTIQCQVDSQVTMMFWYRQQPGQSLTLIATANQGSEATYESGFVIDKFPISRPNLTFSTLTVSNMSPEDSSIYLCSVGDTGNTIYFGEGSWLTVV.

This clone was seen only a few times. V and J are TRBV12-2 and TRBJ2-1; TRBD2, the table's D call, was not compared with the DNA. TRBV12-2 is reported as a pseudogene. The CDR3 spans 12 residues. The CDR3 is CASRNSTHEQFF. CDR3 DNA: TGTGCAAGTCGCAATAGTACCCATGAGCAGTTCTTC.

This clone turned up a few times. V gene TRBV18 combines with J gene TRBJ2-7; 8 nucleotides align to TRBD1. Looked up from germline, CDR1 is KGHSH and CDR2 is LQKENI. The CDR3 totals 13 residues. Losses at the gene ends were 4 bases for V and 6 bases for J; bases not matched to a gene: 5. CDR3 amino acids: CASSQDRVGEQYF. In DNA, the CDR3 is TGTGCCAGCTCACAGGACAGGGTAGGCGAGCAGTACTTC. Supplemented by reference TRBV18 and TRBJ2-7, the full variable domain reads NAGVMQNPRHLVRRRGQEARLRCSPMKGHSHVYWYRQLPEEGLKFMVYLQKENIIDESGMPKERFSAEFPKEGPSILRIQQVVRGDSAAYFCASSQDRVGEQYFGPGTRLTVT.

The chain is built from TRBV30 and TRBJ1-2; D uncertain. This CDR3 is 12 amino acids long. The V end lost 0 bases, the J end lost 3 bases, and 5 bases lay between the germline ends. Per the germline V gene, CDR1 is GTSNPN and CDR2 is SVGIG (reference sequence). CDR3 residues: CAWSVQDYGYTF. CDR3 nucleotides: TGTGCCTGGAGTGTCCAGGACTATGGCTACACCTTC.

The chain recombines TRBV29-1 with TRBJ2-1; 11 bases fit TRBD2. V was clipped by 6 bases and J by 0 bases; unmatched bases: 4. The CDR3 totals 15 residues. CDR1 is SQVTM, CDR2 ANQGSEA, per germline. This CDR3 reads CSVLAGASSYNEQFF. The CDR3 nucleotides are TGCAGCGTACTAGCGGGGGCTAGCTCCTACAATGAGCAGTTCTTC.

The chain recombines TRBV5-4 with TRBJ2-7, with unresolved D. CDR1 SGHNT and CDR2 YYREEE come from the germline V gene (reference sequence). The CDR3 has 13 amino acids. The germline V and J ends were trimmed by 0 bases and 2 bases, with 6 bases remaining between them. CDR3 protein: CASSLGDAYEQYF. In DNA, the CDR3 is TGTGCCAGCAGCTTGGGAGACGCCTACGAGCAGTACTTC.